The subject of this entry is one TCR beta chain. The antigen is undetermined. The data belong to a study of blood T cells in healthy people across ages. The V gene's germline CDR1 is DFQATT and CDR2 SNEGSKA (reference sequence). The CDR3 consists of 15 residues. Study-level points and caveats: A roughly linear age-dependent decrease characterized TCR beta diversity per million T cells. Long-lived donors exceeded aged donors in naive CD4+ cells and diversity.

They isolated at least 6 million PBMCs from each sample. A second PCR of about 7 to 11 cycles used a sample-barcoded 5' primer and a J-beta primer mix. Each CDR3 protein gets one entry after TCRdb re-called the 5' RACE reads with MiXCR. The repertoire holds 1.5 million to 2 million distinct CDR3 sequences, roughly 27% seen once, with over 7% in the top ten. This clonotype was obtained from a woman aged 25 to 39 in good health. The sequenced material came from blood. The V and J genes are TRBV20-1 and TRBJ2-1, with TRBD2 identical over 14 bases. The CDR3 is CSVMTSGRAYNEQFF. The CDR3 nucleotides are TGCAGCGTCATGACTAGCGGGAGGGCCTACAATGAGCAGTTCTTC.